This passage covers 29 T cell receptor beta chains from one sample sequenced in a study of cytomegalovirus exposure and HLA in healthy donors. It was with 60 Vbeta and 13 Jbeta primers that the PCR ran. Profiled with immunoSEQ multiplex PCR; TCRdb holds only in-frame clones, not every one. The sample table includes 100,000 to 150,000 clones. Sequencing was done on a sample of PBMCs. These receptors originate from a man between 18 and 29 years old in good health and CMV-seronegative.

CDR3 bases: TGTGCCAGCAGCTTACCCGGGACTGTCTATGGCTACACCTTC. Residues: CASSLPGTVYGYTF. The J gene is TRBJ1-2, the V gene TRBV7-2; perhaps TRBD1 as D (5 bases). Trimming cost V 2 bases and J 4 bases, with 11 bases left between them. The germline CDR1 and CDR2 sequences are SGHTA and FQGNSA. The CDR3 length is 14 residues. Using reference TRBV7-2 and TRBJ1-2 for the parts outside the CDR3, the full variable domain is GAGVSQSPSNKVTEKGKDVELRCDPISGHTALYWYRQSLGQGLEFLIYFQGNSAPDKSGLPSDRFSAERTGGSVSTLTIQRTQQEDSAVYLCASSLPGTVYGYTFGSGTRLTVV.

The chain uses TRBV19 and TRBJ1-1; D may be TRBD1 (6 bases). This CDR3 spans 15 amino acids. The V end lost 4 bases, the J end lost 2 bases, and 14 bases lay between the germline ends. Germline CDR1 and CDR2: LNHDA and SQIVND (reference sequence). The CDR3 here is CASSTNRVTNTEAFF. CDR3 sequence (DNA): TGTGCCAGTAGTACGAACAGGGTTACTAACACTGAAGCTTTCTTT.

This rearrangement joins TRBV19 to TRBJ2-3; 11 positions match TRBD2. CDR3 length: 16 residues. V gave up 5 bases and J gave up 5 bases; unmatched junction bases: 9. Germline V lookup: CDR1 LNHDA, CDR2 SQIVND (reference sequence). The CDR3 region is CASSLIAGGPIDTQYF. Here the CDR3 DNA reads TGTGCCAGTAGTTTGATAGCGGGGGGGCCGATAGATACGCAGTATTTT.

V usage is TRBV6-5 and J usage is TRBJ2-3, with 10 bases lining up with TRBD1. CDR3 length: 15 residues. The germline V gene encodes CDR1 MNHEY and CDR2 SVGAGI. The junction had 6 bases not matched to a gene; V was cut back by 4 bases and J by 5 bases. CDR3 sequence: CASSWGQGLRDTQYF. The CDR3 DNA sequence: TGTGCCAGCAGTTGGGGACAGGGGTTGAGAGATACGCAGTATTTT.

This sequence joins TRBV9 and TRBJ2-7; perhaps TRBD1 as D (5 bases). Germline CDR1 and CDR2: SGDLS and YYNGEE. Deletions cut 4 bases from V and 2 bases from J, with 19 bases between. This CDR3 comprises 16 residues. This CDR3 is CASSPTPGFVPYEQYF. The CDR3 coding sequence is TGTGCCAGCAGCCCAACACCAGGGTTCGTTCCCTACGAGCAGTACTTC. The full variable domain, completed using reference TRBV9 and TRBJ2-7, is DSGVTQTPKHLITATGQRVTLRCSPRSGDLSVYWYQQSLDQGLQFLIQYYNGEERAKGNILERFSAQQFPDLHSELNLSSLELGDSALYFCASSPTPGFVPYEQYFGPGTRLTVT.

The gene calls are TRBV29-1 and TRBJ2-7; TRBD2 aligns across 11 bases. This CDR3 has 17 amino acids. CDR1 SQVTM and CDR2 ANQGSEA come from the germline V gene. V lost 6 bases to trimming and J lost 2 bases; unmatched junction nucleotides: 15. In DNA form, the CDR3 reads TGCAGCGTCACAGGGACTAGCGGCTTTTCGTCCCCCTACGAGCAGTACTTC. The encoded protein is CSVTGTSGFSSPYEQYF.

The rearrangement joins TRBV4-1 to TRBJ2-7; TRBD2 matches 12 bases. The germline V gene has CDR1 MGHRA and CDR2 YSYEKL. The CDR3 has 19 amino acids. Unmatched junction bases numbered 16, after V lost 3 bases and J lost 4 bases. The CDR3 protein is CASSHFSSGGAANQYEQYF. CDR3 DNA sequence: TGCGCCAGCAGCCATTTTTCTAGCGGGGGGGCCGCGAATCAATACGAGCAGTACTTC.

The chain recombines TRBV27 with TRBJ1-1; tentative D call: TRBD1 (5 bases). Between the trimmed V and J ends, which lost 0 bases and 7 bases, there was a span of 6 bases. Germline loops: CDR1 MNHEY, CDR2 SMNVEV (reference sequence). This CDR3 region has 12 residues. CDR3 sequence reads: CASSLSQGEAFF. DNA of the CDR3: TGTGCCAGCAGTTTATCCCAGGGTGAAGCTTTCTTT.

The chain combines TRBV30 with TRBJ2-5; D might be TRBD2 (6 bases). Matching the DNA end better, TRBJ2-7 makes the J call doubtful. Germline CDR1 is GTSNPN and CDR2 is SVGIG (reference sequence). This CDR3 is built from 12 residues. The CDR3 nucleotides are TGTGCCTGGATGGGACTTTCCTACGAGCAGTACTTC. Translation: CAWMGLSYEQYF.

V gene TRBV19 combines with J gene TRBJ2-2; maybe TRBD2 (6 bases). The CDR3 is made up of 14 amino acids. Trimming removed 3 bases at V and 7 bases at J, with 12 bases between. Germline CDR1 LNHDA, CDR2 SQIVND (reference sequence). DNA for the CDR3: TGTGCCAGTAGTATGCTAGCGCGTGGCGGGGAGCTGTTTTTT. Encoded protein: CASSMLARGGELFF.

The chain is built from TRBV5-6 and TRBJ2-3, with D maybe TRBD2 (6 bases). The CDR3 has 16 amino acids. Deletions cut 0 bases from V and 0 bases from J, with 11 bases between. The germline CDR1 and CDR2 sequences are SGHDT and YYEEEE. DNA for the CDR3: TGTGCCAGCAGCTTGGTGCTAGCGAGGAGCACAGATACGCAGTATTTT. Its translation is CASSLVLARSTDTQYF.

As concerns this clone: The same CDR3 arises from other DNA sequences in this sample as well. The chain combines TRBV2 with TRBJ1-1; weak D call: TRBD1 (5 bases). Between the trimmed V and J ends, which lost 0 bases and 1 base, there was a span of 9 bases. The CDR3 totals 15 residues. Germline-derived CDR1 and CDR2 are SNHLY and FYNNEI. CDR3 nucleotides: TGTGCCAGCAGTGAAGCAGGTCAGGGGAACACTGAAGCTTTCTTT. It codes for CASSEAGQGNTEAFF.

This chain's CDR3 is CASSPTRRTAFYGYTF. CDR3 in DNA: TGCGCCAGCAGCCCAACGCGCAGGACAGCTTTCTATGGCTACACCTTC. V and J are TRBV5-1 and TRBJ1-2; D possibly corresponds to TRBD1 (6 bases). Trimming pared 4 bases from V and 4 bases from J, leaving 20 bases between. Germline V gene lookup returns CDR1 SGHRS and CDR2 YFSETQ. The CDR3 extends over 16 amino acids.

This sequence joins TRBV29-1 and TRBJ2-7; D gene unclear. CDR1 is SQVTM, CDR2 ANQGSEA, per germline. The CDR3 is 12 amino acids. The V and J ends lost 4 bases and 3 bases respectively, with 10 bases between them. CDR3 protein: CSVGTDYYEQYF. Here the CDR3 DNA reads TGCAGCGTTGGTACTGATTACTACGAGCAGTACTTC.

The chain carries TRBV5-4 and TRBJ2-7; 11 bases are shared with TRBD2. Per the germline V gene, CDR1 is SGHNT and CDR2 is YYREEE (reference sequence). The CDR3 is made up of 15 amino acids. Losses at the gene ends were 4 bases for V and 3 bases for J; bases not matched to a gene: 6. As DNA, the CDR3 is TGTGCCAGCAGCCTATCAGGGACTAGCGGCTACGAGCAGTACTTC. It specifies CASSLSGTSGYEQYF.

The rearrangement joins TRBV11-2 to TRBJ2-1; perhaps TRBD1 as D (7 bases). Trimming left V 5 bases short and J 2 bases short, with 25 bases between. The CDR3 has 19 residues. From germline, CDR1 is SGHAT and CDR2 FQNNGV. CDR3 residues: CASSTPRGGGGVTYNEQFF. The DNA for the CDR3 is TGTGCCAGCAGCACACCCCGTGGAGGGGGCGGTGTGACCTACAATGAGCAGTTCTTC.

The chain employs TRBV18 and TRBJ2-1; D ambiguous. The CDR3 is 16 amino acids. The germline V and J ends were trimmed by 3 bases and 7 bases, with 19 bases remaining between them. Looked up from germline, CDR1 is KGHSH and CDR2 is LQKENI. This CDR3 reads CASSPLRPSSGNEQFF. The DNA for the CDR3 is TGTGCCAGCTCACCCTTACGTCCATCCTCCGGGAATGAGCAGTTCTTC.

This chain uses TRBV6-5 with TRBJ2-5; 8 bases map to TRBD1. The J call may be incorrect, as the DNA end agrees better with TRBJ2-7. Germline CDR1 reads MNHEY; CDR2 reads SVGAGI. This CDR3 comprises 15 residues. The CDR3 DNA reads TGTGCCAGCAGTCACGGACAGGGCGGAACCTACGAGCAGTACTTC. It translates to CASSHGQGGTYEQYF.

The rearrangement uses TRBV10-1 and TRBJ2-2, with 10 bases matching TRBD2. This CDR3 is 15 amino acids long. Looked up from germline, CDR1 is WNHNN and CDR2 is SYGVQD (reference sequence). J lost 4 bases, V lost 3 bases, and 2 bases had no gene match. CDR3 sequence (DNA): TGCGCCAGCAGTGAAGCGGGGGGGGTCACCGGGGAGCTGTTTTTT. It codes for CASSEAGGVTGELFF.

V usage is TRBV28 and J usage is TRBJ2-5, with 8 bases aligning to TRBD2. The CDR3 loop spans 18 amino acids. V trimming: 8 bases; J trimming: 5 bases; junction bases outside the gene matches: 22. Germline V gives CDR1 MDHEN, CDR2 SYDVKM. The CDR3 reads CASSSHGEDAGGSETQYF. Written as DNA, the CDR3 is TGTGCCAGCTCAAGTCATGGAGAGGACGCGGGAGGTTCGGAGACCCAGTACTTC.

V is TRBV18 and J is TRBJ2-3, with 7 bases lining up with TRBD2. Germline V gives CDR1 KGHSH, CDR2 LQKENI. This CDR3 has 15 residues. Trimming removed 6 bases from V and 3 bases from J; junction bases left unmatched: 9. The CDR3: CASSGSGVITDTQYF. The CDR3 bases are TGTGCCAGCTCGGGAAGCGGGGTAATAACAGATACGCAGTATTTT.

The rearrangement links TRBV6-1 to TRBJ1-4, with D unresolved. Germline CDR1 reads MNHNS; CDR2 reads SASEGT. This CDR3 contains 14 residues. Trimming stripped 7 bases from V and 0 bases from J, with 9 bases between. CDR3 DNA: TGTGCCAGCAATGCAGTTGCAACTAATGAAAAACTGTTTTTT. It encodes CASNAVATNEKLFF.

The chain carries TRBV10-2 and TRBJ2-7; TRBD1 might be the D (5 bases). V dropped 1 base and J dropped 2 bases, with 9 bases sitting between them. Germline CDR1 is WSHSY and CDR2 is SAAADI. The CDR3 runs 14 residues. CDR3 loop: CASSEWGRTYEQYF. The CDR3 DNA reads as TGCGCCAGCAGTGAGTGGGGCAGGACCTACGAGCAGTACTTC.

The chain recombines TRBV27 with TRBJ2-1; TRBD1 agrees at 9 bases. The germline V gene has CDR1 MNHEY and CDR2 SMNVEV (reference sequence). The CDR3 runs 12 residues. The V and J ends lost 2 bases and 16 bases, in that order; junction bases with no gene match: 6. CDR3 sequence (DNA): TGTGCCAGCAGTTTACCCGGGGACAGGGTATTCTTC. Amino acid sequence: CASSLPGDRVFF.

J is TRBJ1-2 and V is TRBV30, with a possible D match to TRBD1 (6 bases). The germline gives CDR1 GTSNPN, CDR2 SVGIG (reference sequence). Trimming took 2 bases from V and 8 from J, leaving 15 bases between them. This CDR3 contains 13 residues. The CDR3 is CAWSRRRGGGYTF. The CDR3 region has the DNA TGTGCCTGGAGTAGGAGGCGGGGGGGCGGCTACACCTTC. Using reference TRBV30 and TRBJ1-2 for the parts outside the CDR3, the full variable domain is SQTIHQWPATLVQPVGSPLSLECTVEGTSNPNLYWYRQAAGRGLQLLFYSVGIGQISSEVPQNLSASRPQDRQFILSSKKLLLSDSGFYLCAWSRRRGGGYTFGSGTRLTVV.

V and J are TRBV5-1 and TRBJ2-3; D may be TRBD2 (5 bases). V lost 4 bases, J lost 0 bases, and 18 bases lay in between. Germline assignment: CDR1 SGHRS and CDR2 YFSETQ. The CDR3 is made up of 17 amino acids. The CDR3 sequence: CASSVEGMTGSTDTQYF. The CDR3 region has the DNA TGCGCCAGCAGCGTAGAGGGAATGACGGGTAGCACAGATACGCAGTATTTT.

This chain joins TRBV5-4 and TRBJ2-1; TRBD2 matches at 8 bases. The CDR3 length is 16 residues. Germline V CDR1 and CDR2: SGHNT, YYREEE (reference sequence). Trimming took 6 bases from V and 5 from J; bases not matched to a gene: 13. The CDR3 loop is CASNELDRGGNNEQFF. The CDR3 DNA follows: TGTGCCAGCAACGAACTTGACCGGGGGGGGAACAATGAGCAGTTCTTC.

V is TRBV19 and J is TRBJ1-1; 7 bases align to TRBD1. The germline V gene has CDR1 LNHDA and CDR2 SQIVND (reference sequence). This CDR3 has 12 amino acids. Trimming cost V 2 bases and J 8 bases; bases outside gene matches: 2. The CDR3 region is CASSIPDREAFF. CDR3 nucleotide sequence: TGTGCCAGTAGTATACCGGACAGGGAAGCTTTCTTT.

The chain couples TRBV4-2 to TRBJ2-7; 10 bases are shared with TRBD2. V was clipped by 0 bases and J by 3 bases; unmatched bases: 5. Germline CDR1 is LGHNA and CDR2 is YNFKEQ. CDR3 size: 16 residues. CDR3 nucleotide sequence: TGTGCCAGCAGCCAAGAGCCCCCTAGCGGGAGCTACGAGCAGTACTTC. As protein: CASSQEPPSGSYEQYF.